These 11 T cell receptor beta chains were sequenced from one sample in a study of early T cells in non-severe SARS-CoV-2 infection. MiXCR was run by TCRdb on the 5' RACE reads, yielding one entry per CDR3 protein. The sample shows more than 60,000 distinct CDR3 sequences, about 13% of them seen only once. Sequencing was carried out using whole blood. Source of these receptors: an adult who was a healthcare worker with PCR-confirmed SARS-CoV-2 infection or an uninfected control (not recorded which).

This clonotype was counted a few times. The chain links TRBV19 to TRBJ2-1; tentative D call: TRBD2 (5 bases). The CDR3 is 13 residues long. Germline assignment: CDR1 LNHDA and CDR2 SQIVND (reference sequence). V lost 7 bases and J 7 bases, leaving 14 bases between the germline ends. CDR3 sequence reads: CASTGLRVNEQFF. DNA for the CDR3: TGTGCCAGTACGGGGTTAAGAGTGAATGAGCAGTTCTTC.

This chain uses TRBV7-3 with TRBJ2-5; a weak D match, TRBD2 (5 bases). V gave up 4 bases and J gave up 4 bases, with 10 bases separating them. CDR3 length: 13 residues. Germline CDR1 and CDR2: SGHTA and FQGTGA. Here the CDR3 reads CASSSDLGETQYF. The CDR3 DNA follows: TGTGCCAGCAGCTCGGACTTAGGAGAGACCCAGTACTTC.

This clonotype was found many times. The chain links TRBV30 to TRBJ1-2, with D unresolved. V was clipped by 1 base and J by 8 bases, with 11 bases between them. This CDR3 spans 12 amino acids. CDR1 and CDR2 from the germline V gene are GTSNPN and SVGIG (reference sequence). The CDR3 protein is CAWSAPPGGYTF. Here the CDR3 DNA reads TGTGCCTGGAGTGCCCCCCCTGGAGGCTACACCTTC.

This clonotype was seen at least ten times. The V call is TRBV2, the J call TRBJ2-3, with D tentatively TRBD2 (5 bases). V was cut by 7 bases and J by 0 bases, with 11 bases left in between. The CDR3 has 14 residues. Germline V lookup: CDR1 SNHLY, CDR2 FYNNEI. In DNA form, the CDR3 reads TGTGCCAGCAATCGGGAAACTAGCACAGATACGCAGTATTTT. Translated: CASNRETSTDTQYF.

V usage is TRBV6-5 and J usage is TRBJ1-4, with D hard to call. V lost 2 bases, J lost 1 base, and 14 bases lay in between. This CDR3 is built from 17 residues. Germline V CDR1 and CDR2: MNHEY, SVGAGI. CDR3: CASSYRPTVGTNEKLFF. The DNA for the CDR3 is TGTGCCAGCAGTTACAGGCCGACTGTTGGAACTAATGAAAAACTGTTTTTT.

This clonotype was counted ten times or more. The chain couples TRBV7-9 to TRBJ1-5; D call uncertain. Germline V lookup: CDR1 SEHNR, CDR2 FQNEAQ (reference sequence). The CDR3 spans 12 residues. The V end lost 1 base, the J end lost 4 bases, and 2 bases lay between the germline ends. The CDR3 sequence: CASSLGNQPQHF. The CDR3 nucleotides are TGTGCCAGCAGCTTAGGGAATCAGCCCCAGCATTTT. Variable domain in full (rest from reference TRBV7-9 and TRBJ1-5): DTGVSQNPRHKITKRGQNVTFRCDPISEHNRLYWYRQTLGQGPEFLTYFQNEAQLEKSRLLSDRFSAERPKGSFSTLEIQRTEQGDSAMYLCASSLGNQPQHFGDGTRLSIL.

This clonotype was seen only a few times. The CDR3 region is CASSQPRQGNEQFF. CDR3 sequence (DNA): TGCGCCAGCAGTCAACCTCGACAGGGGAATGAGCAGTTCTTC. The chain links TRBV4-1 to TRBJ2-1; 8 positions match TRBD1. The CDR3 is 14 amino acids. Germline trimming cut 6 bases from V and 7 bases from J; bases unmatched to any gene: 8. Germline V gene data show CDR1 as MGHRA and CDR2 as YSYEKL.

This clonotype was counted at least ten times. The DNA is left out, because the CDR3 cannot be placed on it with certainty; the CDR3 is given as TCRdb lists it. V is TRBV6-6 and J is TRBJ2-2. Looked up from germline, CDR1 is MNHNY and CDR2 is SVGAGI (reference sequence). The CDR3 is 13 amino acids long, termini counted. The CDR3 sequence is CASSSSNTGELFF.

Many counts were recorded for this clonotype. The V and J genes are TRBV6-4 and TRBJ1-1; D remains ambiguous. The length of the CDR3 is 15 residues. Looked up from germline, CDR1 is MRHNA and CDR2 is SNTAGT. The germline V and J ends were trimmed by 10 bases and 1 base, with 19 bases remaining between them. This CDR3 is CANALDGPKNTEAFF. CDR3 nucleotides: TGTGCCAACGCATTAGATGGGCCGAAGAACACTGAAGCTTTCTTT.

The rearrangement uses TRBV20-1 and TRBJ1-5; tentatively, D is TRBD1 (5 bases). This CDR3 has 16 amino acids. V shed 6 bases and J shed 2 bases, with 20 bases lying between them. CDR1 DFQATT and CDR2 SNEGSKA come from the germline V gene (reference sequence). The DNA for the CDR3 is TGCAGTGCCGCGGGACCCCAGGTAGGGGGCAATCAGCCCCAGCATTTT. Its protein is CSAAGPQVGGNQPQHF.

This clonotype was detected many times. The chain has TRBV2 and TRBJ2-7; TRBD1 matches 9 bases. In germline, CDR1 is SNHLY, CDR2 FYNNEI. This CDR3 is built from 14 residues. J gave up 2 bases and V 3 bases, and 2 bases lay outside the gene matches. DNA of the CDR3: TGTGCCAGCAGTGAGGACAGGGGAACCTACGAGCAGTACTTC. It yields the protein CASSEDRGTYEQYF.